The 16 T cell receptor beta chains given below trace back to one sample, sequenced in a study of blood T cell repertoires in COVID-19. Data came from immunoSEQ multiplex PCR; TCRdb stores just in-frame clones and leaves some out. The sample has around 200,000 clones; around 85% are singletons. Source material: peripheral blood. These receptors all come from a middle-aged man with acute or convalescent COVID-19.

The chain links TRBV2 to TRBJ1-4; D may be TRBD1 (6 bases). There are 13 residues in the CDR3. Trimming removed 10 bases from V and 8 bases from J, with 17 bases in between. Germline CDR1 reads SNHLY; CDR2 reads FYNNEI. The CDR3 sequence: CAIYRAGAEKLFF. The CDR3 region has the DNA TGTGCCATTTACAGGGCTGGGGCCGAAAAACTGTTTTTT.

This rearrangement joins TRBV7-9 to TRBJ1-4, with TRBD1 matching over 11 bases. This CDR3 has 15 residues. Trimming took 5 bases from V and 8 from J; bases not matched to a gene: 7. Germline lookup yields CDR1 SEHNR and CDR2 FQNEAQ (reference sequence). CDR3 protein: CASSPPDRGREKLFF. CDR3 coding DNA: TGTGCCAGCAGCCCTCCGGACAGGGGGCGCGAAAAACTGTTTTTT.

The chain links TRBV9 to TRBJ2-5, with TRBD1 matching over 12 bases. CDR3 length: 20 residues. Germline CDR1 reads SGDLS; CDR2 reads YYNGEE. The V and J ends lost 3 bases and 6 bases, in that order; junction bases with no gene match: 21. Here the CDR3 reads CASSADRTAAWGQGAKTQYF. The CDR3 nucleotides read TGTGCCAGCAGCGCGGATCGGACAGCCGCATGGGGACAGGGGGCGAAGACCCAGTACTTC.

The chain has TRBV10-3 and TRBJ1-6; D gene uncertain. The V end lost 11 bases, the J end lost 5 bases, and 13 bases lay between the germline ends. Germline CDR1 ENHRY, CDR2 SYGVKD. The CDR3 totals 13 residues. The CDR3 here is CAQGEFDNSPLHF. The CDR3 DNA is TGTGCCCAAGGAGAGTTTGATAATTCACCCCTCCACTTT.

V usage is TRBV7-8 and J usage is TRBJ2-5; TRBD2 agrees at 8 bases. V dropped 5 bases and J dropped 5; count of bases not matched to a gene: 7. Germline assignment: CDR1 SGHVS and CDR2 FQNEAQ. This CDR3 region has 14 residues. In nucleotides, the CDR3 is TGTGCCAGCAGCCCACGGGGGGGGGCGGAGACCCAGTACTTC. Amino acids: CASSPRGGAETQYF.

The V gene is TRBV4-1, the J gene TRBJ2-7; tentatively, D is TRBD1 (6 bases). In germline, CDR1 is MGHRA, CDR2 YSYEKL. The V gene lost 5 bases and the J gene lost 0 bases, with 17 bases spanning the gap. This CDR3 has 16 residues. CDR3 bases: TGCGCCAGCAGCTTCCGAATATTGGACAGCTCCTACGAGCAGTACTTC. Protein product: CASSFRILDSSYEQYF.

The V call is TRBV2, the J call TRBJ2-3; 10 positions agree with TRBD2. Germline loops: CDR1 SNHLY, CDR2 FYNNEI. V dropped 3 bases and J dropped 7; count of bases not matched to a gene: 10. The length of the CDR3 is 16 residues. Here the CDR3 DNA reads TGTGCCAGCAGTGAGATAGCGGGGGGTGTTACAAATACGCAGTATTTT. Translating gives CASSEIAGGVTNTQYF. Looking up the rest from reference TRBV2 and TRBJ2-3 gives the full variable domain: EPEVTQTPSHQVTQMGQEVILRCVPISNHLYFYWYRQILGQKVEFLVSFYNNEISEKSEIFDDQFSVERPDGSNFTLKIRSTKLEDSAMYFCASSEIAGGVTNTQYFGPGTRLTVL.

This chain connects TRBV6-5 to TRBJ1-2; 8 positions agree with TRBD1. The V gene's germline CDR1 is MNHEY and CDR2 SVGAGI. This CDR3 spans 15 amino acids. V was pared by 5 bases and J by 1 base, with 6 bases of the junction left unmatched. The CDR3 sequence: CASSRTGSGNYGYTF. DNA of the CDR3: TGTGCCAGCAGTAGGACAGGGAGTGGTAACTATGGCTACACCTTC.

The CDR3 region is CASSVEAGSTYEQYF. The DNA for the CDR3 is TGTGCCAGCAGCGTAGAGGCAGGGTCGACCTACGAGCAGTACTTC. V gene TRBV9 combines with J gene TRBJ2-7; D might be TRBD1 (5 bases). Germline lookup yields CDR1 SGDLS and CDR2 YYNGEE. This CDR3 comprises 15 residues. Trimming cost V 0 bases and J 2 bases, with 12 bases left between them.

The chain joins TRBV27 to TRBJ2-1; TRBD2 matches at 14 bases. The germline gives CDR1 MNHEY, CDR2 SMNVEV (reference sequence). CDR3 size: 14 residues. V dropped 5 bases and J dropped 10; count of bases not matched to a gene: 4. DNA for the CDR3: TGTGCCAGCAGTCAGGGACTAGCGGGAGTAGAGCAGTTCTTC. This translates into CASSQGLAGVEQFF.

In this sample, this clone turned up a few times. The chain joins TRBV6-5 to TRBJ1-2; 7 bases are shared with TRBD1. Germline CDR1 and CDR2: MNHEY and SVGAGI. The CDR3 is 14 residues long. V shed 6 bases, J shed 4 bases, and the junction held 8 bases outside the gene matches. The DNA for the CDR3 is TGTGCCAGCAGACAAGGAGGGGGCGGCTATGGCTACACCTTC. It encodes CASRQGGGGYGYTF.

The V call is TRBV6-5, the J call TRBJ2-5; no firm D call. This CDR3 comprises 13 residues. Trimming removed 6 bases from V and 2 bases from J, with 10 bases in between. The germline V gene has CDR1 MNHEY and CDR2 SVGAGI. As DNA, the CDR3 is TGTGCCAGCAGCCATAGTCCTCAAGAGACCCAGTACTTC. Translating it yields CASSHSPQETQYF.

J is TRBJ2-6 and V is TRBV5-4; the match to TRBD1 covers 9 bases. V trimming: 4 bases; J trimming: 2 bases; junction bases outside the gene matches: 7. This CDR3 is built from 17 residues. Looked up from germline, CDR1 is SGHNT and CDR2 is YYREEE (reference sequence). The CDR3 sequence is CASSPGTGRTGANVLTF. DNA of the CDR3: TGTGCCAGCAGCCCTGGGACAGGGCGAACTGGGGCCAACGTCCTGACTTTC.

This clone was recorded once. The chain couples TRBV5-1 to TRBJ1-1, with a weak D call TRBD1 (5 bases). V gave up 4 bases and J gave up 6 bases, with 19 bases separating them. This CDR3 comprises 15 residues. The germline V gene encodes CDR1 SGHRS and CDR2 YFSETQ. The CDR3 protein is CASSQTQGLRAEAFF. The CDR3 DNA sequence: TGCGCCAGCAGCCAGACCCAGGGTCTTAGGGCTGAAGCTTTCTTT. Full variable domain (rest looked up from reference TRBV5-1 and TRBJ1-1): KAGVTQTPRYLIKTRGQQVTLSCSPISGHRSVSWYQQTPGQGLQFLFEYFSETQRNKGNFPGRFSGRQFSNSRSEMNVSTLELGDSALYLCASSQTQGLRAEAFFGQGTRLTVV.

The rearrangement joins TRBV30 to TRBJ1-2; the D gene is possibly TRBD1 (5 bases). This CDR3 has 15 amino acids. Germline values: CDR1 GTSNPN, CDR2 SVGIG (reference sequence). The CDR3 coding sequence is TGTGCAACCCCCACCGGGGGTTCGACTAACTATGGCTACACCTTC. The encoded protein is CATPTGGSTNYGYTF.

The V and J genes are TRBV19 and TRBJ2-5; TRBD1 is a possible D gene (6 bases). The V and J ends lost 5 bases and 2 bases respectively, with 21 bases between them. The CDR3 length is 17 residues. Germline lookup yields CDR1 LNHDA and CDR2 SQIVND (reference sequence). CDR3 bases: TGTGCCAGTAGTCCCGGACAGCCCTATCAATATCAAGAGACCCAGTACTTC. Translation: CASSPGQPYQYQETQYF.